A selection of T cell receptor beta chains follows, all from one sample in a study of molecular identifiers for immune sequencing clone quantification. One entry per CDR3 protein results from TCRdb running MiXCR on the PCR reads. The sample lists about 640,000 distinct CDR3 sequences, about 20% seen once, with roughly 0.83% in the top ten. Sequencing was done on a sample of naive CD8+ T cells from blood, with Jurkat cell RNA spiked in. All receptors come from a human donor in good health. Some libraries in this study had Jurkat cell RNA spiked in. CDR3s include the opening cysteine and the closing phenylalanine or tryptophan. D genes are given only for firm matches. Size is stated for part of the rows, as once, few or many counts, or as a class when the clone is expanded.

D	V	J	size	CDR3	DNA
NA	TRBV7-2	TRBJ2-3	many	CASSLIAADTQYF	TGTGCCAGCAGCTTGATAGCCGCAGATACGCAGTATTTT
NA	TRBV28	TRBJ2-3	many	CASSLILILDSDTQYF	TGTGCCAGCAGTTTAATCTTAATTTTGGATTCGGATACGCAGTATTTT
NA	TRBV27	TRBJ1-2	many	CASSLNGFSHYGYTF	TGTGCCAGCAGTTTAAACGGTTTTAGCCACTATGGCTACACCTTC
NA	TRBV12-3/TRBV12-4	TRBJ1-2	few	CASTLGVYNRLDNYGYTF	TGTGCCAGCACCCTAGGGGTCTATAACCGCCTCGACAACTATGGCTACACCTTC
NA	TRBV15	TRBJ2-3	many	CATRDLAEITDTQYF	TGTGCCACCCGCGACTTAGCGGAAATCACAGATACGCAGTATTTT
TRBD2	TRBV11-2	TRBJ2-4	many	CASSDLAGVLGKNIQYF	TGTGCCAGCAGTGATCTAGCGGGAGTTTTAGGCAAAAACATTCAGTACTTC
NA	TRBV11-2	TRBJ2-5	NA	CASSSLLRPQETQYF	TGTGCCAGCAGCTCCCTACTGCGGCCACAAGAGACCCAGTACTTC
TRBD1	TRBV30	TRBJ2-7	few	CAWSGQGYERYF	TGTGCCTGGAGTGGACAGGGGTACGAGCGGTACTTC
NA	TRBV2	TRBJ2-1	NA	CASTPGNEQLF	TGTGCCAGCACCCCGGGCAATGAGCAGCTCTTC
NA	TRBV20-1	TRBJ2-2	many	CSARVRDRNTGELFF	TGCAGTGCTAGAGTGCGGGACAGAAACACCGGGGAGCTGTTTTTT
TRBD1	TRBV15	TRBJ2-1	many	CATSSGTGNEQFF	TGTGCCACCAGCTCAGGGACAGGGAATGAGCAGTTCTTC
TRBD1	TRBV20-1	TRBJ2-5	many	CSARESGQGAETQYF	TGCAGTGCTAGAGAGTCAGGACAGGGGGCGGAGACCCAGTACTTC
TRBD1	TRBV19	TRBJ1-1	few	CASSISAGGGTEAFF	TGTGCCAGTAGTATTTCGGCAGGGGGCGGGACTGAAGCTTTCTTT
TRBD2	TRBV20-1	TRBJ2-1	many	CSARELAGNNEQFF	TGCAGTGCTAGAGAACTAGCGGGGAACAATGAGCAGTTCTTC
TRBD1	TRBV4-1	TRBJ1-4	NA	CASSGTGGLGNEKLFF	TGCGCCAGCAGCGGGACAGGGGGCCTCGGTAATGAAAAACTGTTTTTT
NA	TRBV7-9	TRBJ2-2	many	CASSLGWNTGELFF	TGTGCCAGCAGCTTAGGCTGGAACACCGGGGAGCTGTTTTTT
NA	TRBV20-1	TRBJ2-7	NA	CSARDVRTVFSYEQYF	TGCAGTGCTAGAGATGTAAGGACAGTTTTTTCCTACGAGCAGTACTTC
NA	TRBV20-1	TRBJ2-6	few	CSARDSRGPRQGANVLTF	TGCAGTGCTAGAGATTCGAGGGGCCCACGTCAAGGGGCCAACGTCCTGACTTTC
NA	TRBV6-5	TRBJ2-2	many	CASSYSTNTGELFF	TGTGCCAGCAGTTACTCGACGAACACCGGGGAGCTGTTTTTT
NA	TRBV19	TRBJ1-5	many	CASSIGTRAGGNQPQHF	TGTGCCAGTAGTATAGGGACAAGGGCAGGGGGCAATCAGCCCCAGCATTTT
NA	TRBV6-6	TRBJ1-1	few	CASSYGGPGENTEAFF	TGTGCCAGCAGTTACGGAGGACCCGGGGAGAACACTGAAGCTTTCTTT
TRBD1	TRBV28	TRBJ2-1	NA	CASSIRDRGRSYNEQFF	TGTGCCAGCAGTATAAGGGACAGGGGACGCTCCTACAATGAGCAGTTCTTC
NA	TRBV5-8	TRBJ1-1	many	CASSSWPAGMNTEAFF	TGTGCCAGCAGCTCCTGGCCGGCTGGGATGAACACTGAAGCTTTCTTT
NA	TRBV18	TRBJ2-5	many	CASSRGGASYQETQYF	TGTGCCAGCTCACGTGGAGGGGCTTCGTACCAAGAGACCCAGTACTTC
NA	TRBV21-1	TRBJ2-5	many	CASSKYKGPPAAQYF	TGTGCCAGCAGCAAATATAAGGGACCCCCCGCGGCCCAGTACTTC
TRBD1	TRBV2	TRBJ1-5	many	CASRQGQRNQPQHF	TGTGCCAGCAGACAGGGACAGCGAAATCAGCCCCAGCATTTT
NA	TRBV14	TRBJ1-6	many	CASSQLGSASPLHF	TGTGCCAGCAGCCAATTGGGTAGTGCTTCACCCCTCCACTTT
TRBD1	TRBV6-4	TRBJ2-2	many	CASSPLSTGTGAEELFF	TGTGCCAGCAGTCCCCTCTCAACCGGGACAGGGGCCGAGGAGCTGTTTTTT
NA	TRBV4-2	TRBJ2-7	many	CASSQDYTGTSYEQYF	TGTGCCAGCAGCCAAGATTATACCGGGACCTCCTACGAGCAGTACTTC
TRBD1	TRBV19	TRBJ2-7	few	CASTGGKTDEQYF	TGTGCCAGCACAGGGGGAAAAACCGACGAGCAGTACTTC
TRBD1	TRBV18	TRBJ1-6	NA	CASSPLDRGRNNSPLHF	TGTGCCAGCTCACCCCTGGACAGGGGCAGAAATAATTCACCCCTCCACTTT
NA	TRBV19	TRBJ2-2	NA	CATTEAGELFF	TGTGCCACCACCGAGGCCGGGGAGCTGTTTTTT
NA	TRBV7-8	TRBJ1-5	many	CASSPGRQGQPQHF	TGTGCCAGCAGCCCCGGACGGCAGGGGCAGCCCCAGCATTTT